This T cell receptor beta chain was identified during a study of cytomegalovirus exposure and HLA in healthy donors. Study-wide findings and caveats: The study dropped some indistinguishable V segments, TRBV6-2 and TRBV6-3 among them. Listed as cytomegalovirus-associated were over 150 TCR beta chains.

As for this clone: The antigen remains unidentified.

Germline V gene lookup returns CDR1 MDHEN and CDR2 SYDVKM. V dropped 6 bases and J dropped 5; count of bases not matched to a gene: 3. The CDR3 has 14 residues. PCR used 60 Vbeta primers and 13 Jbeta primers. The repertoire was sequenced with immunoSEQ multiplex PCR; TCRdb's copy has only in-frame clones and lacks some. The repertoire holds about 190,000 clones, with 70% to 75% as singletons. Sequenced sample: PBMCs. The clonotype was recovered from a man younger than 40 in good health and CMV-seropositive. V gene TRBV28 combines with J gene TRBJ2-5; 13 bases agree with TRBD2. In DNA form, the CDR3 reads TGTGCCAGCAGGGGACTAGCGGGGACGGAGACCCAGTACTTC. Encoded protein: CASRGLAGTETQYF.